These T cell receptor beta chains were read from a single sample in a study of shared clonotypes between healthy human individuals. Method: immunoSEQ multiplex PCR; TCRdb's copy keeps in-frame clones and lacks some. The sample holds more than 1.2 million clones; approximately 98.5% are singletons and the top ten take around 0.33%. Sequencing used naive CD4+ T cells sorted from blood. All receptors come from a man younger than 45 in good health. Both conserved end residues are part of each CDR3. A D gene is named only where the DNA matches it firmly.

V	length	D	J	DNA	CDR3
TRBV10-1	16	TRBD1	TRBJ2-3	TGCGCCAGCAGTAACCCACCGGGACAGCGCACAGATACGCAGTATTTT	CASSNPPGQRTDTQYF
TRBV19	15	.	TRBJ2-3	TGTGCCACCAAATCCACGGGGGCTTTGGTAGATACGCAGTATTTT	CATKSTGALVDTQYF
TRBV19	17	TRBD2	TRBJ2-5	TGTGCCAGTAGTATTGGACTAGCGGGAGTCCCCCAAGAGACCCAGTACTTC	CASSIGLAGVPQETQYF
TRBV11-2	15	TRBD2	TRBJ2-7	TGTGCCAGCAGCTTAGTCGGGACTAGCGGGTTCGAGCAGTACTTC	CASSLVGTSGFEQYF
TRBV6-5	15	.	TRBJ2-3	TGTGCCAGCAGTTACCCACTGACAGACACAGATACGCAGTATTTT	CASSYPLTDTDTQYF
TRBV5-6	16	.	TRBJ1-4	TGTGCCAGCAGCCGTACCTTACAGAGGCTGAATGAAAAACTGTTTTTT	CASSRTLQRLNEKLFF
TRBV5-1	14	TRBD1	TRBJ2-7	TGCGCCAGCAGCTTCGGGACAGCCAACTACGAGCAGTACTTC	CASSFGTANYEQYF
TRBV30	14	.	TRBJ2-2	TGTGCCTGGAAGAAAATCCTCGGATCCGGGGAGCTGTTTTTT	CAWKKILGSGELFF
TRBV5-1	16	TRBD1	TRBJ2-3	TGCGCCAGCAGCTTGGTCGGACAGGGGTTGGTAGATACGCAGTATTTT	CASSLVGQGLVDTQYF
TRBV9	15	.	TRBJ2-7	TGTGCCAGCAGCCACACTGCGGTAAGCTCCTACGAGCAGTACTTC	CASSHTAVSSYEQYF
TRBV6-6	14	.	TRBJ1-1	TGTGCCAGCAGTTACTCGAGTACCCACACTGAAGCTTTCTTT	CASSYSSTHTEAFF
TRBV20-1	11	.	TRBJ2-1	TGCAGTGCTGGACAGTACAATGAGCAGTTCTTC	CSAGQYNEQFF
TRBV5-1	16	.	TRBJ2-1	TGCGCCAGCAGCCGAGGGGGAAGCGGGAACTACAATGAGCAGTTCTTC	CASSRGGSGNYNEQFF
TRBV7-9	15	TRBD1	TRBJ2-5	TGTGCCAGCAGCCAGGACAGGGTGGTGCAAGAGACCCAGTACTTC	CASSQDRVVQETQYF
TRBV28	13	TRBD1	TRBJ1-2	TGTGCCAGCTGGAGGGGGCCCAACTATGGCTACACCTTC	CASWRGPNYGYTF
TRBV6-5	14	.	TRBJ1-1	TGTGCCAGCAGTTACTTTACAGTGAACACTGAAGCTTTCTTT	CASSYFTVNTEAFF
TRBV7-6	14	.	TRBJ2-7	TGTGCCAGCGCGACGGCGGGGACCCCCCACGAGCAGTACTTC	CASATAGTPHEQYF
TRBV28	11	.	TRBJ2-2	TGTGCCAGCAGAACTGTTGGGGAGCTGTTTTTT	CASRTVGELFF
TRBV7-3	12	.	TRBJ2-7	TGTGCCAGCAGCTTGTCGCCTTACGAGCAGTACTTC	CASSLSPYEQYF
TRBV2	17	.	TRBJ1-3	TGTGCCAGCAGCCTATTACCGGGACAACTCTCTGGAAACACCATATATTTT	CASSLLPGQLSGNTIYF
TRBV30	14	.	TRBJ1-1	TGTGCCTGGAGTGTACTTTTGTGGGACACTGAAGCTTTCTTT	CAWSVLLWDTEAFF
TRBV7-6	15	TRBD1	TRBJ1-1	TGTGCCAGCAGCTCACGGACAGGGGGCCTCACTGAAGCTTTCTTT	CASSSRTGGLTEAFF